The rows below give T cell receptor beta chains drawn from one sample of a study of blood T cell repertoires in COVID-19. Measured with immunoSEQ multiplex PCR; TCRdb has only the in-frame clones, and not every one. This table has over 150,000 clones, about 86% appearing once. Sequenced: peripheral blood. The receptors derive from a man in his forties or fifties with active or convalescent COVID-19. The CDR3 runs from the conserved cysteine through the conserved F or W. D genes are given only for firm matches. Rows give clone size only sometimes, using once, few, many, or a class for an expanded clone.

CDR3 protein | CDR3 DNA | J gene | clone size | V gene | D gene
CASSLVVGELFF | TGTGCCAGCAGCTTAGTCGTTGGGGAGCTGTTTTTT | TRBJ2-2 | once | TRBV7-7 | NA
CASSSPSSGVSNEKLFF | TGTGCCAGCAGTTCCCCCTCCTCAGGGGTATCTAATGAAAAACTGTTTTTT | TRBJ1-4 | NA | TRBV28 | NA
CASSTNSNQPQHF | TGTGCCAGTAGCACAAATAGCAATCAGCCCCAGCATTTT | TRBJ1-5 | NA | TRBV19 | NA
CASSVGNSGGAGNTIYF | TGTGCCAGCAGCGTAGGAAATTCGGGGGGCGCTGGAAACACCATATATTTT | TRBJ1-3 | NA | TRBV9 | NA
CASSYRDDGAFF | TGTGCCAGCAGTTACAGAGACGACGGGGCTTTCTTT | TRBJ1-1 | NA | TRBV6-2/TRBV6-3 | NA
CASSSSFPSTTQFF | TGTGCCAGCTCATCCTCCTTTCCGTCGACAACGCAGTTCTTC | TRBJ2-1 | NA | TRBV18 | NA
CASSQSRGDQPQHF | TGTGCCAGCAGCCAATCCCGGGGGGATCAGCCCCAGCATTTT | TRBJ1-5 | NA | TRBV3-1/TRBV3-2 | NA
CASSPGTGAGTNEKLFF | TGTGCCAGTAGTCCAGGGACAGGGGCTGGAACTAATGAAAAACTGTTTTTT | TRBJ1-4 | NA | TRBV19 | TRBD1
CASSMISGGSGSYEQYF | TGTGCCAGTAGTATGATTAGCGGGGGGTCGGGCTCCTACGAGCAGTACTTC | TRBJ2-7 | NA | TRBV19 | TRBD2
CASSSGQGSYEQYF | TGTGCCAGCAGCTCGGGACAGGGGAGCTACGAGCAGTACTTC | TRBJ2-7 | NA | TRBV11-3 | TRBD1
CASSAGLDLETQYF | TGTGCCAGCAGTGCGGGACTAGATTTAGAGACCCAGTACTTC | TRBJ2-5 | NA | TRBV2 | TRBD2
CASSQDTGGGDEQFF | TGTGCCAGCAGCCAAGATACAGGGGGCGGGGATGAGCAGTTCTTC | TRBJ2-1 | NA | TRBV4-2 | TRBD1
CASSQDVGGAGTDTQYF | TGCGCCAGCAGCCAAGATGTTGGGGGGGCTGGCACAGATACGCAGTATTTT | TRBJ2-3 | NA | TRBV4-3 | NA
CASSQDMGGGNQPQHF | TGTGCCAGCAGCCAAGATATGGGGGGAGGTAATCAGCCCCAGCATTTT | TRBJ1-5 | NA | TRBV3-1/TRBV3-2 | NA
CASSKRTRGGGSTDTQYF | TGTGCCAGCAGTAAGCGGACAAGGGGTGGGGGGAGCACAGATACGCAGTATTTT | TRBJ2-3 | NA | TRBV25-1 | NA
CASSPGTGGLDTEAFF | TGTGCCAGTAGTCCCGGGACAGGGGGTCTCGACACTGAAGCTTTCTTT | TRBJ1-1 | few | TRBV19 | TRBD1
CASSSPRLAGGPSTDTQYF | TGTGCCAGCAGCTCTCCCCGCCTAGCGGGAGGGCCCTCGACAGATACGCAGTATTTT | TRBJ2-3 | NA | TRBV11-2 | TRBD2
CASSLEYSRDYEQYF | TGCGCCAGCAGCCTGGAGTACAGCCGGGACTACGAGCAGTACTTC | TRBJ2-7 | NA | TRBV4-3 | NA
CSVDTGSINEKLFF | TGCAGCGTTGACACAGGGTCAATTAATGAAAAACTGTTTTTT | TRBJ1-4 | NA | TRBV29-1 | NA
CASSSGGSLSYEQYF | TGTGCCAGCAGCTCGGGGGGGAGTTTATCCTACGAGCAGTACTTC | TRBJ2-7 | once | TRBV5-6 | TRBD2
CASSLDGTGLSNYGYTF | TGTGCCAGCAGCTTGGACGGGACAGGGCTCTCTAACTATGGCTACACCTTC | TRBJ1-2 | few | TRBV5-6 | TRBD1
CASSPGQEGEKLFF | TGTGCCAGCTCACCTGGGCAGGAAGGAGAAAAACTGTTTTTT | TRBJ1-4 | NA | TRBV18 | NA
CASREQGAEAAFF | TGTGCCAGCAGGGAACAGGGGGCGGAGGCTGCTTTCTTT | TRBJ1-1 | NA | TRBV28 | TRBD1
CASSENAELGEQFF | TGCGCCAGCAGTGAGAATGCGGAGTTGGGTGAGCAGTTCTTC | TRBJ2-1 | NA | TRBV10-2 | NA
CASRRLAGQETQYF | TGCGCCAGCAGGCGGCTAGCGGGCCAAGAGACCCAGTACTTC | TRBJ2-5 | NA | TRBV10-1 | TRBD2
CASSDTGGAVGELFF | TGTGCCAGCAGTGACACGGGAGGCGCGGTCGGGGAGCTGTTTTTT | TRBJ2-2 | NA | TRBV6-4 | TRBD2
CASRAGTTEYF | TGTGCCAGCAGAGCCGGGACTACCGAGTATTTT | TRBJ2-3 | NA | TRBV2 | TRBD2
CASSLGRGIGYTF | TGTGCCAGCAGTTTGGGGAGGGGCATCGGCTACACCTTC | TRBJ1-2 | NA | TRBV12-3/TRBV12-4 | NA
CASSNGGRRDEQFF | TGTGCCAGCAGTAACGGAGGGCGAAGGGATGAGCAGTTCTTC | TRBJ2-1 | NA | TRBV25-1 | NA
CATSDFAGLAGGGSYNEQFF | TGTGCCACCAGTGATTTTGCGGGACTAGCGGGAGGAGGATCCTACAATGAGCAGTTCTTC | TRBJ2-1 | NA | TRBV24-1 | TRBD2
CASRRAGASTDTQYF | TGTGCCAGCAGGAGAGCGGGGGCGAGCACAGATACGCAGTATTTT | TRBJ2-3 | NA | TRBV2 | TRBD2
CASRSVGGRTQHF | TGTGCCAGCAGGTCCGTCGGGGGAAGGACCCAGCATTTT | TRBJ1-5 | NA | TRBV6-5 | NA